This T cell receptor (beta chain) was captured by sequencing in a study of regulatory T cells in long-lasting Graves disease. Arm-PCR of CDR3 regions with iRepertoire HTBI primers generated TCR beta libraries. TCRdb reanalysed the multiplex PCR reads using MiXCR and keeps one entry per CDR3 protein. The data show 650,000 to 700,000 distinct CDR3 sequences, 30% seen once. This CDR3 is built from 16 residues. CDR1 and CDR2 from the germline V gene are SGHVS and FNYEAQ. V gave up 1 base and J gave up 0 bases, with 13 bases separating them. Time point specified: persistent/refractory GD, antithyroid drugs over 5 years with positive TRAb. RNA from PBMCs was the source of the TCR library.

The chain couples TRBV7-6 to TRBJ2-7; a weak D match, TRBD1 (6 bases). The TCR sequence derives from a female donor with Graves disease. The sample in question was peripheral blood mononuclear cells (PBMCs), obtained when the disease was refractory, from a patient treated with antithyroid drugs. CDR3 DNA: TGTGCCAGCAGCTTAGAAGGGGGTAGTGGCTCCTACGAGCAGTACTTC. It encodes CASSLEGGSGSYEQYF.